Each of the 24 T cell receptor beta chains below was sequenced from the same sample in a study of PD-1 blockade in classical Hodgkin lymphoma. Each patient's relapse followed autologous stem cell transplantation, and brentuximab vedotin exposure varied. Using immunoSEQ multiplex PCR, the repertoire was profiled, and TCRdb retains in-frame clones only, with some absent. The table lists about 97,000 clones, around four fifths of them singletons, with 10% to 15% in the top ten. The material sequenced was peripheral blood mononuclear cells (PBMCs), taken at baseline. The receptors originated from a human donor with classical Hodgkin lymphoma.

This clone has just a few counts. The chain couples TRBV27 to TRBJ2-1; 9 nucleotides match TRBD1. V shed 6 bases and J 7 bases; nucleotides not matched to a gene: 7. Germline V gene lookup returns CDR1 MNHEY and CDR2 SMNVEV (reference sequence). This CDR3 spans 14 amino acids. The CDR3 nucleotides are TGTGCCAGCAGGCCGGGACAGGGAATAAATGAGCAGTTCTTC. Protein: CASRPGQGINEQFF.

The chain is built from TRBV5-1 and TRBJ2-2; D call uncertain. The V gene lost 4 bases and the J gene lost 2 bases, with 12 bases spanning the gap. Germline V gene lookup returns CDR1 SGHRS and CDR2 YFSETQ. This CDR3 region has 15 residues. The CDR3 here is CASSRGTINTGELFF. The CDR3 DNA reads as TGCGCCAGCAGCAGAGGAACCATCAACACCGGGGAGCTGTTTTTT.

The chain combines TRBV5-1 with TRBJ2-3; D remains ambiguous. Germline assignment: CDR1 SGHRS and CDR2 YFSETQ. V lost 1 base and J lost 1, with 7 bases in between. This CDR3 is built from 14 residues. The CDR3 nucleotides are TGCGCCAGCAGCTTGTTTGGAGGCACAGATACGCAGTATTTT. Translating gives CASSLFGGTDTQYF.

This chain joins TRBV18 and TRBJ2-5; TRBD2 agrees at 8 bases. Looked up from germline, CDR1 is KGHSH and CDR2 is LQKENI. The CDR3 covers 15 residues. Trimming took 2 bases from V and 4 from J; bases not matched to a gene: 6. In DNA form, the CDR3 reads TGTGCCAGCTCACCAATTAGCGGGGCAGGAGAGACCCAGTACTTC. As protein: CASSPISGAGETQYF.

V and J are TRBV5-4 and TRBJ2-3, with 10 bases fitting TRBD2. The CDR3 is 17 amino acids. Trimming at V came to 0 bases and at J to 0 bases, leaving 4 bases not matched to a gene. The germline gives CDR1 SGHNT, CDR2 YYREEE (reference sequence). DNA for the CDR3: TGTGCCAGCAGCTTGGAGGGACTAGCGTTTAGCACAGATACGCAGTATTTT. It translates to CASSLEGLAFSTDTQYF.

The chain couples TRBV13 to TRBJ2-2; the D call may be TRBD1 or TRBD2 (5 bases each). V was pared by 6 bases and J by 4 bases, with 15 bases between. From germline, CDR1 is PRHDT and CDR2 FYEKMQ (reference sequence). The CDR3 runs to 15 residues. As DNA, the CDR3 is TGTGCCAGCAGTACTGGACCTGGGGGCACCGGGGAGCTGTTTTTT. This encodes CASSTGPGGTGELFF.

V and J are TRBV6-1 and TRBJ2-1; TRBD1 agrees at 10 bases. The CDR3 totals 15 residues. The V and J ends lost 4 bases and 7 bases, in that order; junction bases with no gene match: 7. Per germline, CDR1 MNHNS and CDR2 SASEGT. The CDR3 DNA reads as TGTGCCAGCAGTGGCCGGGACAGGGGTCGAAATGAGCAGTTCTTC. Translation: CASSGRDRGRNEQFF.

This clone was detected once. V gene TRBV2 combines with J gene TRBJ1-4; no clear D gene. Germline V gene sequence: CDR1 SNHLY, CDR2 FYNNEI. Trimming stripped 4 bases from V and 8 bases from J, with 14 bases between. CDR3 length: 14 residues. CDR3 DNA: TGTGCCAGCAGTGCCGGTCCGGGGAGGGAAAAACTGTTTTTT. Residues: CASSAGPGREKLFF. Based on the CDR3 plus reference TRBV2 and TRBJ1-4, the full variable domain is EPEVTQTPSHQVTQMGQEVILRCVPISNHLYFYWYRQILGQKVEFLVSFYNNEISEKSEIFDDQFSVERPDGSNFTLKIRSTKLEDSAMYFCASSAGPGREKLFFGSGTQLSVL.

This clone showed up just once. V gene TRBV7-9 combines with J gene TRBJ1-2; possible D gene TRBD1, 6 bases. The CDR3 extends over 15 amino acids. CDR1 and CDR2 from the germline V gene are SEHNR and FQNEAQ (reference sequence). Trimming took off 7 bases at V and 3 bases at J, with 18 bases between the two ends. The CDR3, as DNA: TGTGCCAGCAACCTGAACTCAGGGGAGGACTATGGCTACACCTTC. This sequence encodes CASNLNSGEDYGYTF.

The chain links TRBV5-1 to TRBJ2-3, with D perhaps being TRBD1 or TRBD2 (5 bases each). The CDR3 is made up of 15 amino acids. Germline V gene lookup returns CDR1 SGHRS and CDR2 YFSETQ. The V end lost 4 bases, the J end lost 3 bases, and 15 bases lay between the germline ends. Here the CDR3 reads CASSLGRPQTDTQYF. CDR3 DNA sequence: TGCGCCAGCAGCCTGGGACGGCCTCAGACAGATACGCAGTATTTT.

The chain uses TRBV9 and TRBJ1-2; D is unclear. This CDR3 region has 13 residues. Germline CDR1 and CDR2: SGDLS and YYNGEE. Trimming cost V 0 bases and J 7 bases, with 10 bases left between them. Written as DNA, the CDR3 is TGTGCCAGCAGCGTAGCTAGCGGGGTTGGCTACACCTTC. Protein product: CASSVASGVGYTF.

This chain uses TRBV5-1 with TRBJ2-1, with D possibly TRBD2 on 6 matching bases. V gave up 5 bases and J gave up 8 bases, with 17 bases separating them. Germline loops: CDR1 SGHRS, CDR2 YFSETQ. The CDR3 covers 14 residues. The chain's CDR3 is CASSPTTSTYEQFF. CDR3 sequence (DNA): TGCGCCAGCAGTCCAACGACTAGTACCTATGAGCAGTTCTTC.

The CDR3 sequence is CASGVGSIVEKLFF. The CDR3 nucleotides are TGTGCCAGCGGGGTAGGATCGATAGTTGAAAAACTGTTTTTT. The chain couples TRBV6-5 to TRBJ1-4, with unresolved D. This CDR3 is built from 14 residues. V was trimmed by 8 bases and J by 7 bases, leaving 17 bases between them. The germline V gene has CDR1 MNHEY and CDR2 SVGAGI.

This chain uses TRBV4-1 with TRBJ1-4; the D is unclear. The CDR3 totals 17 residues. From germline, CDR1 is MGHRA and CDR2 YSYEKL. The V end was cut by 3 bases, the J end by 8 bases, with 22 bases between. The DNA of the CDR3 is TGCGCCAGCAGCCAGGTGGCCTTGAGAGGGTTTTTCGAAAAACTGTTTTTT. Its translation: CASSQVALRGFFEKLFF.

This chain uses TRBV7-2 with TRBJ2-1; 10 bases match TRBD2. The CDR3 contains 18 residues. The trim removed 5 bases at V and 0 bases at J, leaving 10 bases unmatched. Germline CDR1 and CDR2: SGHTA and FQGNSA. Here the CDR3 reads CASSTALAGATSYNEQFF. The CDR3 bases are TGTGCCAGCAGCACAGCGCTAGCGGGAGCTACCTCCTACAATGAGCAGTTCTTC.

Only a few counts were recorded for this clone. V is TRBV10-3 and J is TRBJ2-6; no reliable D call. The V end lost 9 bases, the J end lost 0 bases, and 6 bases lay between the germline ends. This CDR3 has 13 residues. Germline values: CDR1 ENHRY, CDR2 SYGVKD. Written as DNA, the CDR3 is TGTGCCATGTCTCCCTCTGGGGCCAACGTCCTGACTTTC. Translation: CAMSPSGANVLTF.

As concerns this clone: Other DNA variants within this sample encode the same CDR3. J is TRBJ2-5 and V is TRBV5-4; possibly TRBD2 for D (7 bases). Between the trimmed V and J ends, which lost 4 bases and 5 bases, there was a span of 12 bases. CDR1 is SGHNT, CDR2 YYREEE, per germline (reference sequence). The CDR3 runs 13 residues. CDR3: CASSLRGGETQYF. DNA for the CDR3: TGTGCCAGCAGCCTAAGGGGGGGTGAGACCCAGTACTTC.

The J gene is TRBJ1-5, the V gene TRBV30; TRBD1 might be the D (6 bases). The germline V gene encodes CDR1 GTSNPN and CDR2 SVGIG (reference sequence). Trimming removed 2 bases at V and 7 bases at J, with 21 bases between. This CDR3 contains 16 residues. The CDR3 region is CAWSNWAGDRSQPQHF. The DNA for the CDR3 is TGTGCCTGGAGTAATTGGGCAGGGGATAGGTCGCAGCCCCAGCATTTT.

This chain links TRBV13 with TRBJ2-2; 7 bases line up with TRBD2. There are 15 residues in the CDR3. V trimming: 5 bases; J trimming: 4 bases; junction bases outside the gene matches: 7. Germline CDR1 and CDR2: PRHDT and FYEKMQ (reference sequence). The CDR3 region has the DNA TGTGCCAGCAGCCCCGGACTAGTTTCCACCGGGGAGCTGTTTTTT. Translated, it gives CASSPGLVSTGELFF.

This clone was recorded only once. V and J are TRBV7-9 and TRBJ2-1, with 7 bases matching TRBD2. CDR1 is SEHNR, CDR2 FQNEAQ, per germline (reference sequence). The J segment lost 5 bases and the V segment lost 7 bases, leaving 8 bases of the junction unmatched. The CDR3 runs to 14 residues. As DNA, the CDR3 is TGTGCCAGCAATTCGGGACTAATTAACAATGAGCAGTTCTTC. It is translated as CASNSGLINNEQFF.

The chain is built from TRBV6-1 and TRBJ2-7; tentative D call: TRBD2 (5 bases). V lost 2 bases to trimming and J lost 2 bases, with 22 bases between them. The CDR3 length is 18 residues. Germline V gene data show CDR1 as MNHNS and CDR2 as SASEGT. This chain's CDR3 is CASSESLAVGEAPYEQYF. The CDR3 region has the DNA TGTGCCAGCAGTGAAAGTCTAGCTGTCGGGGAAGCCCCCTACGAGCAGTACTTC.

This clone was seen more than once but under ten times. The genes are TRBV29-1 and TRBJ1-1; D is unclear. This CDR3 is built from 11 residues. V was cut by 4 bases and J by 5 bases, with 8 bases left in between. Germline V gene sequence: CDR1 SQVTM, CDR2 ANQGSEA. This CDR3 reads CSVVEGTEAFF. For the CDR3, the DNA is TGCAGCGTTGTGGAAGGGACTGAAGCTTTCTTT.

As DNA, the CDR3 is TGTGCCAGCAGCAAAAATAGTCTCCTTAACTCTGGAAACACCATATATTTT. Translating it yields CASSKNSLLNSGNTIYF. This chain joins TRBV7-9 and TRBJ1-3; no definite D call. Looked up from germline, CDR1 is SEHNR and CDR2 is FQNEAQ (reference sequence). V was cut by 5 bases and J by 0 bases, with 17 bases left in between. This CDR3 is 17 amino acids long.

The genes are TRBV6-6 and TRBJ1-3; D ambiguous. The CDR3 spans 12 residues. Per germline, CDR1 MNHNY and CDR2 SVGAGI (reference sequence). Trimming took off 7 bases at V and 4 bases at J, with 8 bases between the two ends. The CDR3 nucleotides read TGTGCCAGCACCTTGGGGGGAAACACCATATATTTT. Translated: CASTLGGNTIYF.